This TCR beta chain was found in a study of blood T cell repertoires in COVID-19. The wider study: There were acute and convalescent COVID-19 samples, and they came from the United States, Italy and Spain. T cells, B-cell-depleted T cells, or PBMCs supplied cDNA or gDNA.

Sequencing used immunoSEQ multiplex PCR; TCRdb keeps in-frame clones, though not all of them. Of more than 65,000 clones in the sample, roughly 82% were seen once. The CDR3 covers 15 residues. The rearrangement joins TRBV21-1 to TRBJ2-2; TRBD2, as called in the table, went unchecked against the DNA. TRBV21-1 is noted as a pseudogene. The specimen was peripheral blood. The receptor was isolated from a woman older than 75 with acute or convalescent COVID-19. Written as DNA, the CDR3 is TGTGCCAGCAGCGGGGGGACTCTTATCACCGGGGAGCTGTTTTTT. Translation: CASSGGTLITGELFF.